The clone carrying this TCR beta chain was seen just once. Cohort allocation depended upon clinical history that participants reported. Germline CDR1 is ENHRY and CDR2 is SYGVKD. The V gene lost 10 bases and the J gene lost 3 bases, with 12 bases spanning the gap. This CDR3 spans 12 amino acids. This sample was taken from a study of blood T cell repertoires in COVID-19. As for the study in general: Italy, Spain and the United States were the sources of the convalescent and acute COVID-19 samples.

Method: immunoSEQ multiplex PCR; TCRdb's copy keeps in-frame clones and lacks some. The table has more than 200,000 clones, approximately 90% seen once; the top ten hold less than 2.5%. The clonotype originates from a woman aged 18-35 years who had recovered from COVID-19. The chain combines TRBV10-3 with TRBJ2-5; D is unresolved. The sequenced material came from PBMCs or T cells enriched from blood (not recorded which). CDR3 nucleotide sequence: TGTGCCACTCGAGTTGAGAAAGAGACCCAGTACTTC. This sequence encodes CATRVEKETQYF.